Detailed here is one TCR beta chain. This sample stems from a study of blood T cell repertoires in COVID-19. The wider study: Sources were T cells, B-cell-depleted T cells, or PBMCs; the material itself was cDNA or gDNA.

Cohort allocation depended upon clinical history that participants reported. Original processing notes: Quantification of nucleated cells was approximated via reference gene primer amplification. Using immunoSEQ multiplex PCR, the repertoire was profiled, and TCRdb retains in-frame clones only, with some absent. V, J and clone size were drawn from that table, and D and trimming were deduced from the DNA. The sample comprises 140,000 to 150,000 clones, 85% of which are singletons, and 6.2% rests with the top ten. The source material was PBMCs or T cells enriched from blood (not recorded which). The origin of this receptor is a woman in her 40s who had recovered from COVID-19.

CDR3 region: CASSPTGGQNSPLHF. CDR3 coding DNA: TGTGCCAGCAGCCCGACTGGGGGCCAGAATTCACCCCTCCACTTT. This rearrangement joins TRBV7-9 to TRBJ1-6; D is possibly TRBD1 (6 bases). Germline V gives CDR1 SEHNR, CDR2 FQNEAQ (reference sequence). The length of the CDR3 is 15 residues. Trimming took 5 bases from V and 7 from J, leaving 15 bases between them.